This TCR beta chain was profiled in a study of blood T cell repertoires in COVID-19. About the study: Italy, Spain and the United States were the sources of the convalescent and acute COVID-19 samples. Sample material is recorded as cDNA or gDNA derived from T cells, B-cell-depleted T cells, or PBMCs.

V shed 0 bases, J shed 9 bases, and the junction held 8 bases outside the gene matches. The CDR3 totals 15 residues. Per germline, CDR1 ENHRY and CDR2 SYGVKD. In the source study's methods: The assay estimated nucleated cells by amplifying reference gene primers. Some clones are missing from TCRdb's copy, which holds only in-frame ones; the method was immunoSEQ multiplex PCR. That table is the source of V, J and clone size, and D and trimming were worked out from the DNA. In the table there are 55,000 to 85,000 clones, 86% of which are singletons. The specimen sequenced was peripheral blood. This sequence joins TRBV10-3 and TRBJ2-1; 7 bases are shared with TRBD2. This receptor was identified in a human donor in a cohort sampled during active COVID-19. CDR3 in DNA: TGTGCCATCAGTGAGTCGAGCATGCCGGGGGGTGAGCAGTTCTTC. It translates to CAISESSMPGGEQFF.